Listed below are T cell receptor beta chains from one sample, sequenced in a study of regulatory T cells in long-lasting Graves disease. TCRdb used MiXCR to reprocess the multiplex PCR reads, holding one entry per CDR3 protein. The table lists 400,000 to 550,000 distinct CDR3 sequences, about 15% of them singletons. The sample was also reused in another study, on T cells in Graves' hyperthyroidism and ophthalmopathy.

The sample was peripheral blood mononuclear cells (PBMCs), taken at new diagnosis, from a patient treated with antithyroid drugs. Every receptor here comes from a woman in her 30s with Graves disease. CDR3s include the opening cysteine and the closing phenylalanine or tryptophan. The D gene is left open where the match is weak. Size tells how often a clone was seen (once, few, many) or the class of an expanded clone, and some rows leave it out.

>NA|TRBV20-1|many|TRBJ1-4|15
CSAREEAGFNEKLFF
TGCAGTGCTAGAGAAGAGGCAGGATTTAATGAAAAACTGTTTTTT
>TRBD1|TRBV6-2/TRBV6-3|many|TRBJ1-5|15
CASSAGTVIFQPQHF
TGTGCCAGCAGTGCCGGGACAGTTATCTTCCAGCCCCAGCATTTT
>NA|TRBV7-6|many|TRBJ2-1|17
CASSLAPAGGEYNEQFF
TGTGCCAGCAGCTTAGCGCCCGCAGGGGGGGAGTACAATGAGCAGTTCTTC
>TRBD2|TRBV29-1|few|TRBJ2-1|14
CSAPGLAGVGEQFF
TGCAGCGCTCCTGGACTAGCGGGAGTTGGTGAGCAGTTCTTC
>NA|TRBV9|NA|TRBJ2-7|15
CASSVGGSRGSEQYF
TGTGCCAGCAGCGTAGGGGGGTCAAGAGGATCCGAGCAGTACTTC
>NA|TRBV29-1|few|TRBJ1-2|15
CSVRNKAVVNYGYTF
TGCAGCGTACGGAACAAGGCCGTTGTCAATTACGGCTACACCTTC
>NA|TRBV2|many|TRBJ1-4|13
CASSLSGDEKLFF
TGTGCCAGCAGCCTCTCCGGGGATGAAAAACTGTTTTTT
>NA|TRBV19|few|TRBJ1-5|16
CASSIVGTPGFQPQHF
TGTGCCAGTAGTATTGTCGGCACCCCGGGGTTTCAGCCCCAGCATTTT
>TRBD2|TRBV11-2|NA|TRBJ2-1|16
CASSPSSGSRLNEQFF
TGTGCCAGCAGCCCCTCTAGCGGGAGCAGACTCAATGAGCAGTTCTTC
>NA|TRBV6-1|NA|TRBJ1-2|14
CASSRDTGNYGYTF
TGTGCCAGCAGTCGAGACACAGGGAACTATGGCTACACCTTC
>NA|TRBV12-3/TRBV12-4|few|TRBJ2-7|15
CASSTRGREAYEQYF
TGTGCCAGCAGTACCCGCGGCAGGGAAGCCTACGAGCAGTACTTC
>TRBD1|TRBV7-9|many|TRBJ2-1|15
CASSFSGTGMNEQFF
TGTGCCAGCAGCTTCTCCGGGACAGGGATGAATGAGCAGTTCTTC
>NA|TRBV28|few|TRBJ1-3|16
CASSRLGGNSGNTIYF
TGTGCCAGCTCTCGGCTGGGCGGAAACTCTGGAAACACCATATATTTT
>NA|TRBV13|many|TRBJ2-5|15
CASSLDTGSPGTQYF
TGTGCCAGCAGCTTAGACACAGGGTCTCCGGGGACCCAGTACTTC
>NA|TRBV6-2/TRBV6-3|many|TRBJ2-7|13
CASRRDTDYEQYF
TGTGCCAGCAGGCGCGACACAGACTACGAGCAGTACTTC
>NA|TRBV20-1|many|TRBJ1-4|14
CSARSGGENEKLFF
TGCAGTGCTAGGTCTGGGGGAGAGAATGAAAAACTGTTTTTT
>NA|TRBV11-2|many|TRBJ2-6|15
CASSSLKAGANVLTF
TGTGCCAGCAGCTCCCTAAAAGCTGGGGCCAACGTCCTGACTTTC
>TRBD2|TRBV7-9|few|TRBJ2-7|14
CTSSLAGAGDEQYF
TGTACCAGCAGCTTAGCGGGAGCCGGCGACGAGCAGTACTTC
>TRBD2|TRBV13|few|TRBJ2-1|15
CATCRREGPKVEQFF
TGTGCCACCTGTAGGCGGGAGGGCCCCAAAGTGGAGCAGTTCTTC
>NA|TRBV18|many|TRBJ1-4|14
CASSPRQVNEKLFF
TGTGCCAGCTCACCACGACAGGTTAATGAAAAACTGTTTTTT
>NA|TRBV20-1|many|TRBJ2-1|13
CSARGLAYNEQFF
TGCAGTGCTAGAGGACTGGCCTACAATGAGCAGTTCTTC
>TRBD2|TRBV28|many|TRBJ2-7|13
CASSLGRDHEQYF
TGTGCCAGCAGTTTAGGGAGGGACCACGAGCAGTACTTC
>NA|TRBV5-1|few|TRBJ1-6|15
CASSLGFEFRSPLHF
TGCGCCAGCAGCTTGGGGTTCGAGTTCCGCTCACCCCTCCACTTT
>NA|TRBV29-1|many|TRBJ2-7|15
CSVEVGGLGTFEQYF
TGCAGCGTTGAAGTAGGGGGACTCGGGACTTTCGAGCAGTACTTC
>TRBD1|TRBV29-1|few|TRBJ1-2|13
CSARDRGVAGYTF
TGCAGCGCCCGGGACAGGGGGGTTGCTGGCTACACCTTC
>TRBD1|TRBV20-1|many|TRBJ1-5|15
CSARPRDRVAQPQHF
TGCAGTGCTAGACCTCGGGACAGGGTTGCTCAGCCCCAGCATTTT
>NA|TRBV6-2/TRBV6-3|many|TRBJ2-1|16
CASSLPSRELGNEQFF
TGTGCCAGCAGCCTACCATCTCGGGAGCTGGGGAATGAGCAGTTCTTC
>TRBD2|TRBV28|many|TRBJ2-5|15
CASSFTGRADETQYF
TGTGCCAGCAGTTTTACCGGGAGGGCCGACGAGACCCAGTACTTC
>TRBD2|TRBV20-1|many|TRBJ2-1|16
CSAPSREGEDYNEQFF
TGCAGTGCCCCCTCGAGGGAGGGCGAAGACTACAATGAGCAGTTCTTC
>NA|TRBV7-2|many|TRBJ2-1|15
CASSLEGGRYNEQFF
TGTGCCAGCAGCTTAGAGGGGGGACGTTACAATGAGCAGTTCTTC
>TRBD1|TRBV7-9|NA|TRBJ2-4|18
CASSRTGGTKEAKNIQYF
TGTGCCAGCAGCCGGACAGGGGGGACTAAAGAAGCCAAAAACATTCAGTACTTC
>TRBD2|TRBV28|many|TRBJ2-7|15
CASSLILAGRYEQYF
TGTGCCAGCAGTTTAATACTAGCGGGACGCTACGAGCAGTACTTC
>NA|TRBV20-1|many|TRBJ1-2|18
CSARDKGGTPTIGNGYTF
TGCAGTGCTAGAGATAAGGGTGGCACCCCTACTATCGGGAATGGCTACACCTTC
>NA|TRBV18|many|TRBJ2-1|14
CASSPVGAGNEQFF
TGTGCCAGCTCGCCCGTGGGGGCGGGCAATGAGCAGTTCTTC
>TRBD2|TRBV28|many|TRBJ2-7|14
CASSLAREGYEQYF
TGTGCCAGCAGTTTGGCGCGGGAGGGCTACGAGCAGTACTTC
>TRBD2|TRBV27|many|TRBJ2-1|15
CASSRTSGSPNEQFF
TGTGCCAGCAGTCGGACTAGCGGGAGCCCCAATGAGCAGTTCTTC
>TRBD1|TRBV5-1|many|TRBJ2-1|16
CASSLGPGQGHNEQFF
TGCGCCAGCAGCTTAGGCCCGGGACAGGGCCACAATGAGCAGTTCTTC
>NA|TRBV30|few|TRBJ1-4|14
CAWRGSGINEKLFF
TGTGCCTGGAGGGGGAGCGGGATAAATGAAAAACTGTTTTTT
>NA|TRBV24-1|once|TRBJ2-2|15
CATSVKGTYTGKLFF
TGTGCCACCAGTGTTAAGGGAACCTACACCGGGAAGCTGTTTTTT
>NA|TRBV30|many|TRBJ2-3|15
CAWSVRVPSTDTQYF
TGTGCCTGGAGTGTTCGAGTTCCTAGCACAGATACGCAGTATTTT
>NA|TRBV5-6|few|TRBJ1-2|13
CASSLGQPLGYTF
TGTGCCAGCAGCTTGGGGCAGCCTTTAGGCTACACCTTC
>NA|TRBV7-8|few|TRBJ2-2|16
CASSLVGHTNTGELFF
TGTGCCAGCAGCTTAGTAGGACACACGAACACCGGGGAGCTGTTTTTT
>TRBD2|TRBV7-6|many|TRBJ2-5|15
CASSFVPSGRKTQYF
TGTGCCAGCAGCTTCGTTCCTAGCGGGAGAAAGACCCAGTACTTC
>NA|TRBV29-1|NA|TRBJ2-2|14
CSVEGFGPTGELFF
TGCAGCGTTGAGGGGTTCGGACCGACCGGGGAGCTGTTTTTT
>NA|TRBV28|NA|TRBJ1-4|15
CASRYRDWANEKLFF
TGTGCCAGCAGGTATCGAGATTGGGCCAATGAAAAACTGTTTTTT
>NA|TRBV29-1|many|TRBJ2-7|12
CSVKSLDYEQYF
TGCAGCGTTAAGTCTTTGGACTACGAGCAGTACTTC
>NA|TRBV7-9|few|TRBJ2-1|15
CASSRGTWRIHEQFF
TGTGCCAGCAGCCGAGGAACTTGGCGGATCCATGAGCAGTTCTTC
>NA|TRBV5-1|many|TRBJ2-2|16
CASSLAGNGPTGELFF
TGCGCCAGCAGCTTGGCAGGGAACGGGCCCACCGGGGAGCTGTTTTTT
>TRBD1|TRBV6-1|few|TRBJ1-1|13
CASSDAGGTEAFF
TGTGCCAGCAGTGACGCAGGGGGGACTGAAGCTTTCTTT
>NA|TRBV12-3/TRBV12-4|many|TRBJ2-5|10
CASSLETQYF
TGTGCCAGCAGTTTAGAGACCCAGTACTTC
>TRBD2|TRBV20-1|many|TRBJ2-1|18
CSASVHTSGISSYNEQFF
TGCAGTGCTAGTGTGCATACTAGCGGGATAAGCTCCTACAATGAGCAGTTCTTC
>NA|TRBV3-1|NA|TRBJ1-2|15
CASSPKGSPNYGFTF
TGTGCCAGCAGCCCGAAGGGATCCCCTAACTATGGCTTCACCTTC
>TRBD1|TRBV28|many|TRBJ2-7|14
CASRWTGRNYEQYF
TGTGCCAGCAGATGGACAGGGAGAAACTACGAGCAGTACTTC
>NA|TRBV28|few|TRBJ2-3|12
CASGNLFAGGLF
TGTGCCAGCGGAAACCTATTCGCCGGGGGCCTTTTT
>NA|TRBV9|few|TRBJ1-1|16
CASSVDMTVQNTEAFF
TGTGCCAGCAGCGTAGATATGACAGTCCAGAACACTGAAGCTTTCTTT
>TRBD1|TRBV5-1|many|TRBJ2-7|15
CASSLKGQISYEQYF
TGCGCCAGCAGCTTGAAGGGACAGATCTCCTACGAGCAGTACTTC
>TRBD1|TRBV5-1|many|TRBJ1-6|16
CASSLVGQVGNSPLHF
TGCGCCAGCAGCTTGGTCGGACAGGTGGGGAATTCACCCCTCCACTTT
>TRBD1|TRBV27|many|TRBJ2-7|16
CASSYLAGQGSYEQYF
TGTGCCAGCAGTTACCTAGCTGGACAGGGTTCGTACGAGCAGTACTTC
>TRBD1|TRBV28|few|TRBJ1-5|15
CASSRGTGGGQPQHF
TGTGCCAGCAGCCGAGGGACAGGGGGTGGTCAGCCCCAGCATTTT
>NA|TRBV12-3/TRBV12-4|few|TRBJ1-2|14
CASSLWGGSGGYTF
TGTGCCAGCAGCTTATGGGGGGGCTCGGGTGGCTACACCTTC